These 14 T cell receptor beta chains were sequenced from one sample in a study of blood T cell repertoires in COVID-19. This table comes from immunoSEQ multiplex PCR, and its TCRdb copy is limited to in-frame clones, with some not included. This sample carries over 150,000 clones, about 85% of them seen once, and the ten largest clones take 0.6% to 0.7%. Material: peripheral blood. These receptors originate from a man aged 55 to 69 with COVID-19, enrolled during active disease.

V usage is TRBV15 and J usage is TRBJ1-1; unclear D gene. V was shortened by 5 bases and J by 1 base, with 8 bases between the two germline ends. Per the germline V gene, CDR1 is LNHNV and CDR2 is YYDKDF (reference sequence). This CDR3 is 13 amino acids long. The CDR3 loop is CATSSQANTEAFF. The DNA of the CDR3 is TGTGCCACCAGCTCTCAAGCGAACACTGAAGCTTTCTTT.

The rearrangement joins TRBV24-1 to TRBJ2-7; D is undetermined. Per germline, CDR1 KGHDR and CDR2 SFDVKD. V was cut by 6 bases and J by 0 bases, with 11 bases left in between. The CDR3 runs 14 residues. CDR3 in DNA: TGTGCCACCAGTCCATCGGGTAGCTCCTACGAGCAGTACTTC. This translates into CATSPSGSSYEQYF.

The rearrangement joins TRBV5-1 to TRBJ1-2; D might be TRBD1 (5 bases). CDR3 length: 16 amino acids. V was shortened by 1 base and J by 2 bases, with 15 bases between the two germline ends. The germline V gene encodes CDR1 SGHRS and CDR2 YFSETQ. CDR3 DNA sequence: TGCGCCAGCAGCTTGACGGGCCCAACAGGCAACTATGGCTACACCTTC. Protein: CASSLTGPTGNYGYTF. Full variable domain (missing parts from reference TRBV5-1 and TRBJ1-2): KAGVTQTPRYLIKTRGQQVTLSCSPISGHRSVSWYQQTPGQGLQFLFEYFSETQRNKGNFPGRFSGRQFSNSRSEMNVSTLELGDSALYLCASSLTGPTGNYGYTFGSGTRLTVV.

The rearrangement uses TRBV11-3 and TRBJ1-2; tentative D call: TRBD1 (6 bases). V was trimmed by 5 bases and J by 5 bases, leaving 15 bases between them. The CDR3 runs 14 residues. The germline V gene encodes CDR1 SGHNT and CDR2 YENEEA. The CDR3, as DNA: TGTGCCAGCAGCAACGACAGGCAGCGATATGGCTACACCTTC. This encodes CASSNDRQRYGYTF.

The chain links TRBV6-5 to TRBJ1-6; perhaps TRBD1 as D (5 bases). The germline gives CDR1 MNHEY, CDR2 SVGAGI. The CDR3 covers 15 residues. Trimming pared 8 bases from V and 3 bases from J, leaving 14 bases between. In DNA, the CDR3 is TGTGCCAGCCAGAATGGGGCAGTCTATAATTCACCCCTCCACTTT. It specifies CASQNGAVYNSPLHF.

The table lists this clone with a few counts. The chain carries TRBV5-1 and TRBJ1-1, with TRBD1 identical over 7 bases. The germline gives CDR1 SGHRS, CDR2 YFSETQ. This CDR3 contains 14 residues. The V gene end was trimmed by 1 base and the J gene end by 4 bases; junction bases not matched to a gene: 4. The CDR3 region has the DNA TGCGCCAGCAGCTTGAATACAGGGGCCACTGAAGCTTTCTTT. Translated: CASSLNTGATEAFF.

This sequence joins TRBV10-3 and TRBJ1-4; D unclear. Trimming stripped 4 bases from V and 8 bases from J, with 14 bases between. CDR3 size: 14 residues. Looked up from germline, CDR1 is ENHRY and CDR2 is SYGVKD. CDR3 coding DNA: TGTGCCATCAGTGTAGGGCACGGGGAAGAAAAACTGTTTTTT. Its protein is CAISVGHGEEKLFF.

J is TRBJ1-6 and V is TRBV6-2 or TRBV6-3; 9 bases fit TRBD1. The CDR3 consists of 16 residues. Losses at the gene ends were 5 bases for V and 6 bases for J; bases not matched to a gene: 8. From germline, CDR1 is MNHEY and CDR2 SVGEGT. CDR3 residues: CASSPYRDRVNSPLHF. The CDR3 DNA reads TGTGCCAGCAGTCCCTACCGGGACAGGGTTAATTCACCCCTCCACTTT.

The gene calls are TRBV19 and TRBJ1-6; tentative D call: TRBD1 (6 bases). This CDR3 contains 14 residues. Germline V gives CDR1 LNHDA, CDR2 SQIVND (reference sequence). V was clipped by 3 bases and J by 7 bases, with 10 bases between them. This chain's CDR3 is CASSIGGQNSPLHF. The CDR3 DNA is TGTGCCAGTAGTATCGGGGGGCAGAATTCACCCCTCCACTTT.

For the CDR3, the DNA is TGTGCCAGCAGTTTATTGCAACCAACGGGACAGGGACGCGACGAGCAGTACTTC. It specifies CASSLLQPTGQGRDEQYF. The V gene is TRBV27, the J gene TRBJ2-7; 9 nucleotides match TRBD1. The CDR3 loop spans 18 amino acids. CDR1 and CDR2 from the germline V gene are MNHEY and SMNVEV (reference sequence). V gave up 1 base and J gave up 5 bases; unmatched junction bases: 15.

This clone was seen just once. The genes are TRBV28 and TRBJ2-7; D unclear. The V end lost 4 bases, the J end lost 2 bases, and 3 bases lay between the germline ends. This CDR3 contains 11 residues. Germline CDR1 MDHEN, CDR2 SYDVKM. CDR3 loop: CASSYTYEQYF. The CDR3 DNA follows: TGTGCCAGCAGTTATACCTACGAGCAGTACTTC.

V and J are TRBV9 and TRBJ2-2; tentatively, D is TRBD2 (5 bases). CDR3 length equals 15 residues. Trimming pared 0 bases from V and 8 bases from J, leaving 14 bases between. Per germline, CDR1 SGDLS and CDR2 YYNGEE. The CDR3 sequence: CASSVGVPGSGELFF. CDR3 nucleotide sequence: TGTGCCAGCAGCGTAGGGGTTCCGGGATCGGGGGAGCTGTTTTTT.

This chain connects TRBV7-3 to TRBJ2-6; possible D gene TRBD2, 5 bases. Germline assignment: CDR1 SGHTA and CDR2 FQGTGA. Trimming removed 3 bases from V and 0 bases from J, with 15 bases in between. The CDR3 length is 18 residues. This chain's CDR3 is CASSLRPDSSSGANVLTF. CDR3 DNA: TGTGCCAGCAGCTTGCGGCCGGACTCTAGCTCTGGGGCCAACGTCCTGACTTTC.

The chain couples TRBV10-3 to TRBJ2-5, with 7 bases that match TRBD2. Losses at the gene ends were 4 bases for V and 5 bases for J; bases not matched to a gene: 4. CDR3 length: 13 amino acids. CDR1 is ENHRY, CDR2 SYGVKD, per germline. CDR3 nucleotide sequence: TGTGCCATCAGTGCGAAGACTAGCGAGACCCAGTACTTC. Its protein product is CAISAKTSETQYF.